The present T cell receptor beta chain was sequenced within a study of regulatory T cells in long-lasting Graves disease. Time point defined: newly diagnosed GD, antithyroid drugs for less than 3 months. PBMCs provided the RNA from which the TCR library was made. Building the TCR beta libraries relied on iRepertoire HTBI primers, and CDR3 regions underwent Arm-PCR. A single record per CDR3 protein comes from TCRdb applying MiXCR to the multiplex PCR reads. Of around 400,000 distinct CDR3 sequences in the sample, 15% to 17% were seen once. Trimming removed 10 bases from V and 4 bases from J, with 20 bases in between. From germline, CDR1 is SGDLS and CDR2 YYNGEE. CDR3 length equals 14 residues.

This sequence originates from a female donor with Graves disease. The gene calls are TRBV9 and TRBJ1-1; a possible D gene is TRBD1 (5 bases). The sample here was peripheral blood mononuclear cells (PBMCs), taken at new diagnosis, from a patient treated with antithyroid drugs. The CDR3 nucleotides read TGTGCCTCAGCGAGGCAGGGATCGGTCACTGAAGCTTTCTTT. It codes for CASARQGSVTEAFF.